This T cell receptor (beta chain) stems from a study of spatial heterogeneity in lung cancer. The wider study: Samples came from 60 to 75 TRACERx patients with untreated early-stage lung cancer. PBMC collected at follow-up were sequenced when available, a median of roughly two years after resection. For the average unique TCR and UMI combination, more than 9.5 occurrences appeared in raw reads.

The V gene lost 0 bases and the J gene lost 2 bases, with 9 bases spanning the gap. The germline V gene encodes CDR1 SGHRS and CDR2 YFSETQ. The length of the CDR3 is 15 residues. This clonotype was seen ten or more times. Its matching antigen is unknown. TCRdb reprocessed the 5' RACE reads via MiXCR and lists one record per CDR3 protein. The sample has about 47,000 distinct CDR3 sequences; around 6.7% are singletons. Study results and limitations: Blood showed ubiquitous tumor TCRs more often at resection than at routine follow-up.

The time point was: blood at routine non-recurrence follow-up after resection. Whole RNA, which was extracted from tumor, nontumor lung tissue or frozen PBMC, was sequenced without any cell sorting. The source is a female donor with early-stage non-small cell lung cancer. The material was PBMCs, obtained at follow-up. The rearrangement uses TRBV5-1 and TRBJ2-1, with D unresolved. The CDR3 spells CASSLVPLAYNEQFF. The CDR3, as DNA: TGCGCCAGCAGCTTGGTCCCGCTTGCCTACAATGAGCAGTTCTTC.